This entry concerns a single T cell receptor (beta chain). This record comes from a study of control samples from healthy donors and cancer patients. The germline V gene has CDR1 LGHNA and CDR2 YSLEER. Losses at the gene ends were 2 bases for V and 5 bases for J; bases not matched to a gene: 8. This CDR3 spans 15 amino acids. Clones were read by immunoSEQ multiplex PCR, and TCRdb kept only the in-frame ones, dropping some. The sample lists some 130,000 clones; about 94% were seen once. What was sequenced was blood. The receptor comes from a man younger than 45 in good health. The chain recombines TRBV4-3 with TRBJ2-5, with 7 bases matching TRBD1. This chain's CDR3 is CASSQFTGVPETQYF. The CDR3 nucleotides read TGCGCCAGCAGCCAATTTACAGGGGTCCCGGAGACCCAGTACTTC.